This T cell receptor beta chain was sequenced in a study of blood T cell repertoires in COVID-19. As handled by the study authors: From reference gene primer amplification, estimates of nucleated cell counts were derived. The data were produced by immunoSEQ multiplex PCR, yet TCRdb's version contains in-frame clones alone and is incomplete. V and J calls and clone size are as listed in that table; D and trimming were resolved from the DNA. Found here are 100,000 to 150,000 clones, 85% of them singletons; the top ten hold under 7%. Germline assignment: CDR1 SGDLS and CDR2 YYNGEE. Trimming left V 3 bases short and J 0 bases short, with 7 bases between. The CDR3 spans 15 residues.

The receptor was derived from an elderly man with active or convalescent COVID-19. J is TRBJ1-6 and V is TRBV9; the D gene is possibly TRBD1 (6 bases). Specimen: peripheral blood. As DNA, the CDR3 is TGTGCCAGCAGCGGGGACAACTCCTATAATTCACCCCTCCACTTT. It encodes CASSGDNSYNSPLHF.